Each of the 14 T cell receptor beta chains below was sequenced from the same sample in a study of regulatory T cells in long-lasting Graves disease. Sequencing libraries for TCR beta were prepared with iRepertoire HTBI primers and Arm-PCR of CDR3 regions. TCRdb re-analysed the multiplex PCR reads in MiXCR, keeping a single row per CDR3 protein. The table has 400,000 to 550,000 distinct CDR3 sequences, 15% to 20% seen once. This sample's time point: newly diagnosed GD, antithyroid drugs for less than 3 months. PBMCs provided the RNA from which the TCR library was made. These records were also assigned to another study, of T cells in Graves' hyperthyroidism and ophthalmopathy.

Sequenced here: peripheral blood mononuclear cells (PBMCs), sampled at new diagnosis, from a patient treated with antithyroid drugs. These receptor sequences come from a woman under 30 with Graves disease.

This clonotype was recorded at least ten times. The chain couples TRBV20-1 to TRBJ2-3; 7 positions match TRBD2. With V trimmed by 7 bases and J by 2 bases, 12 bases remained unmatched. This CDR3 has 15 amino acids. The germline gives CDR1 DFQATT, CDR2 SNEGSKA (reference sequence). CDR3 loop: CSVPTTGTNTDTQYF. Written as DNA, the CDR3 is TGCAGTGTCCCAACTACGGGGACTAACACAGATACGCAGTATTTT.

In its sample, this clonotype was seen many times. This chain joins TRBV7-2 and TRBJ2-3; TRBD2 agrees at 8 bases. The V gene end was trimmed by 5 bases and the J gene end by 8 bases; junction bases not matched to a gene: 15. From germline, CDR1 is SGHTA and CDR2 FQGNSA. There are 16 residues in the CDR3. The CDR3 DNA is TGTGCCAGCAGCCGCGGGAGGCCCTTTCCGGTTGCTACGCAGTATTTT. Encoded protein: CASSRGRPFPVATQYF. The full variable domain, with the rest looked up from reference TRBV7-2 and TRBJ2-3, is GAGVSQSPSNKVTEKGKDVELRCDPISGHTALYWYRQSLGQGLEFLIYFQGNSAPDKSGLPSDRFSAERTGGSVSTLTIQRTQQEDSAVYLCASSRGRPFPVATQYFGPGTRLTVL.

This clonotype has at least ten counts. This chain joins TRBV7-3 and TRBJ2-2; perhaps TRBD2 as D (6 bases). The CDR3 is made up of 15 amino acids. Germline loops: CDR1 SGHTA, CDR2 FQGTGA. With 4 bases removed from V and 0 bases from J, the gap between germline ends came to 9 bases. The CDR3: CASSSGTSNTGELFF. The DNA for the CDR3 is TGTGCCAGCAGCTCCGGGACTTCGAACACCGGGGAGCTGTTTTTT.

The sample holds many counts of this clonotype. The V gene is TRBV11-2, the J gene TRBJ2-5; D gene ambiguous. The CDR3 has 11 residues. V lost 6 bases, J lost 7 bases, and 9 bases lay in between. Looked up from germline, CDR1 is SGHAT and CDR2 is FQNNGV. The CDR3 nucleotides are TGTGCCAGCAGGGGCGCGGTGACCCAGTACTTC. Its protein product is CASRGAVTQYF.

The sample holds many counts of this clonotype. The rearrangement links TRBV7-2 to TRBJ2-1; 8 nucleotides match TRBD2. Trimming removed 1 base from V and 2 bases from J; junction bases left unmatched: 4. Germline values: CDR1 SGHTA, CDR2 FQGNSA. This CDR3 comprises 16 residues. DNA for the CDR3: TGTGCCAGCAGCTTAGGGAGCGGGAGCCCCTACAATGAGCAGTTCTTC. Its protein product is CASSLGSGSPYNEQFF.

The sample holds many counts of this clonotype. The genes are TRBV27 and TRBJ2-7; D gene ambiguous. Trimming cost V 5 bases and J 1 base, with 12 bases left between them. The CDR3 covers 14 residues. Per the germline V gene, CDR1 is MNHEY and CDR2 is SMNVEV (reference sequence). CDR3 loop: CASSPRRWSYEQYF. The CDR3 DNA reads as TGTGCCAGCAGTCCCCGTCGGTGGTCCTACGAGCAGTACTTC.

This clonotype was counted many times. The rearrangement links TRBV10-3 to TRBJ2-7; 9 bases map to TRBD2. Germline loops: CDR1 ENHRY, CDR2 SYGVKD. The CDR3 sequence is 16 residues long. V lost 0 bases and J lost 3; bases outside the gene matches: 6. In DNA, the CDR3 is TGTGCCATCAGTGAGTCGAATCTAGCGGGAATCTACGAGCAGTACTTC. Its translation is CAISESNLAGIYEQYF.

This clonotype has ten or more counts. The CDR3 coding sequence is TGTGCCAGCAGACCTACCGGGACTAGCGGTCCCAATGAGCAGTTCTTC. Translation: CASRPTGTSGPNEQFF. This chain connects TRBV12-3 or TRBV12-4 to TRBJ2-1; 11 nucleotides line up with TRBD2. With V trimmed by 6 bases and J by 6 bases, 10 bases remained unmatched. The length of the CDR3 is 16 residues.

The V gene is TRBV12-3 or TRBV12-4, the J gene TRBJ2-1, with TRBD1 matching 10 bases. The J call could be wrong; TRBJ2-5 is a better fit for the DNA end. The CDR3 runs 15 residues. CDR3 loop: CASSIGGQGLGTQYF. In DNA, the CDR3 is TGTGCCAGCAGCATCGGGGGACAGGGGCTTGGGACCCAGTACTTC.

The genes are TRBV7-9 and TRBJ1-4; D unresolved. CDR1 and CDR2 from the germline V gene are SEHNR and FQNEAQ (reference sequence). This CDR3 comprises 15 residues. V was pared by 5 bases and J by 7 bases, with 17 bases between. CDR3 amino acids: CASSRQTPRREKLFF. The CDR3 nucleotides are TGTGCCAGCAGCCGCCAGACCCCACGTCGTGAAAAACTGTTTTTT.

The chain carries TRBV28 and TRBJ1-2; D may be TRBD1 (6 bases). Germline V gene lookup returns CDR1 MDHEN and CDR2 SYDVKM. The CDR3 consists of 10 residues. The germline V and J ends were trimmed by 11 bases and 8 bases, with 12 bases remaining between them. The CDR3 region has the DNA TGTGCCGTCCAGGGGTTAGGCTACACCTTC. Protein product: CAVQGLGYTF.

This clonotype was counted ten times or more. The chain has TRBV6-2 or TRBV6-3 and TRBJ2-6; D is unresolved. CDR1 MNHEY and CDR2 SVGEGT come from the germline V gene. The CDR3 covers 15 residues. The germline V and J ends were trimmed by 6 bases and 0 bases, with 9 bases remaining between them. CDR3 protein: CASSDTTSGANVLTF. CDR3 nucleotides: TGTGCCAGCAGCGACACCACCTCTGGGGCCAACGTCCTGACTTTC.

This clonotype came up a few times. The chain couples TRBV27 to TRBJ2-3, with 7 positions matching TRBD1. The CDR3 covers 13 residues. Germline CDR1 and CDR2: MNHEY and SMNVEV (reference sequence). The trim removed 2 bases at V and 10 bases at J, leaving 6 bases unmatched. This CDR3 reads CASSLVLTGSQYF. The CDR3 nucleotides are TGTGCCAGCAGTTTAGTGCTGACAGGGTCGCAGTATTTT.

In its sample, this clonotype was seen many times. The rearrangement joins TRBV28 to TRBJ2-2, with 12 bases matching TRBD2. This CDR3 has 17 residues. Germline CDR1 MDHEN, CDR2 SYDVKM. J lost 5 bases, V lost 5 bases, and 9 bases had no gene match. The CDR3 spells CASSLLPGTSGTGELFF. CDR3 DNA: TGTGCCAGCAGTCTTTTACCCGGGACTAGCGGGACCGGGGAGCTGTTTTTT.